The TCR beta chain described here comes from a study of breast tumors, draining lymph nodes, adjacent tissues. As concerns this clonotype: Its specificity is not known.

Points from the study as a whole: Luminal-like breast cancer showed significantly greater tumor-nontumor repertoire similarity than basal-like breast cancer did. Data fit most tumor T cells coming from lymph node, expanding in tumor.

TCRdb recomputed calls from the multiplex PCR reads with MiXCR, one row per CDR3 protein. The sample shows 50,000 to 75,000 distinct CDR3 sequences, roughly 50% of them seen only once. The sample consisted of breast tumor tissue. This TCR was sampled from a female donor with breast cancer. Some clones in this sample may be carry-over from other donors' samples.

As DNA, the CDR3 is TGCAGTGCGACGGAGGGCCTGAACGAGCAGTACTTC. Translated, it gives CSATEGLNEQYF. The chain is built from TRBV20-1 and TRBJ2-7, with a possible D match to TRBD2 (6 bases). The CDR3 consists of 12 residues. Germline loops: CDR1 DFQATT, CDR2 SNEGSKA (reference sequence). The V and J ends lost 6 bases and 5 bases respectively, with 14 bases between them.